This entry describes one T cell receptor (beta chain). This clone has a handful of counts. It lacks a known antigen. No base qualities exist here, and no much larger clone lies one base off it. This sample is drawn from a study of T cell responses to AZD1222 COVID-19 vaccine (dated by TCRdb to the early 2020s). With respect to the entire study: TCR sequencing covered 230 to 250 trial participants: 200 to 220 given two doses of AZD1222 and about 26 given two doses of MenACWY control vaccine. Trial participants were enrolled by age into subgroups of 18-55, 56-69 and 70-plus years, and 148, 28 and 57 TCR-sequenced participants, respectively, were included in these subgroups.

General conclusions and limits of the study: Spike-specific TCR breadth and depth rose significantly after two AZD1222 doses compared with day 0 and with MenACWY recipients. The 56-69-year group was small, and its depth increase did not reach significance, likely because of low power. The vaccine-associated CD4 TCRs covered the entire spike protein, and the dominant responses fell in regions 160-218 and 743-854. Participants were mostly white British and included more females than males, and it was suggested by the authors that clonal diversity may have been underestimated. Conclusions about previously exposed vaccinees are limited because only six or seven AZD1222 recipients were SARS-CoV-2 seropositive at baseline. Because no samples from the day 14 peak response were available, repertoires could be characterized only after the peak T cell response. Reportedly, close to half of the unique spike-specific TCRs recognized epitopes lying outside the regions that are mutated in the B.1.351 and B.1.1.7 variants.

From its cysteine to its phenylalanine, the CDR3 spans 13 amino acids. The kept DNA is CDR3 alone, 39 bases in frame from the first base. From a lookup of the germline V gene, CDR1 and CDR2 are KGHSH and LQKENI. V is reduced by 4 bases and J by 7 bases, leaving a spacing of 13 bases between them. The time point label of this sample denotes: about 28 days (+/-7) after the second vaccine dose. AZD1222 recipients whose second dose came at about 4 weeks and those whose second dose came at about 12 weeks were combined into one group, since spike-specific TCR depth and breadth did not differ between the two schedules. Vaccinee samples came from UK trials COV001 and COV002, including a single-blind randomized controlled phase 2/3 trial of AZD1222 (ChAdOx1 nCoV-19) in healthy adults. For TCRbeta chain sequencing, PBMC samples were collected from trial participants at day 0 and at day 28 after the second dose.

The CDR3 regions of human TCRbeta chains were analyzed by immunosequencing. Per the source publication's procedure: TCRs in the repertoires were matched against a reference library of SARS-CoV-2-specific TCRs that had been generated with the MIRA antigen-specificity platform. Breadth was defined as the fraction of unique TCRs that were SARS-CoV-2-associated. Depth was defined as the fraction of total T cells that were SARS-CoV-2-associated. Using the MIRA data, each spike-specific TCR was assigned both to the spike region to which the TCR was reactive and to a CD4 or CD8 class. Log10-transformed breadth and depth values were compared by one-way ANOVA with Sidak's multiple comparisons tests. TCRdb limited this immuneACCESS table to in-frame rearrangements with V and J called. A share of clones is missing; checked studies link under half to unresolved V genes, and the rest is unexplained. V and J calls and clone size are given by that table; D and trimming were obtained from the DNA. Recorded for this sample are 180,000 or so clones; about nine tenths of them occurred a single time. The ten top clones hold over 1.5% of the sample.

The V and J genes are TRBV18 and TRBJ1-2; the best D guess is TRBD1, with 6 bases matching. The receptor was isolated from an adult who received the AZD1222 COVID-19 vaccine. Sequenced material: peripheral blood, taken 28 days after the second AZD1222 dose. The DNA is as follows: TGTGCCAGCTCACGAGCGGGACACAGTGGCTACACCTTC. It codes for CASSRAGHSGYTF.